What follows describes a single TCR beta chain. Its cognate antigen has yet to be identified. Per-nucleotide qualities are absent, and no much larger clonotype sits a single base away. The CDR3 measures 16 amino acids from cysteine to phenylalanine. CDR3 DNA is the only sequence kept; it has 48 bases, read in frame from the first base. V drops 2 bases and J drops 8 bases, leaving 20 bases in between. CDR1 and CDR2, per the germline V gene, are SGHDT and YYEEEE. Libraries were made using PCR. TCRdb lists the instrument as Illumina HiSeq 4000. High-throughput sequencing was used to profile the CDR3 region of the TCR beta-chain in every patient. The authors processed their data as follows. A classifier to discriminate distant-metastatic papillary thyroid cancer patients was built from CDR3 differences across clinicopathological groups. Repertoire diversity was assessed with the Shannon index, and tumor-blood repertoire similarity with the Morisita-Horn index. The public reads were run again by TCRdb, first through fastp at Q25 and then through MiXCR, and only productive beta chains were kept. These V and J calls derive from TCRdb rather than the authors' analysis. The sample yields 5,500 to 7,500 clones; around 29% were counted once. Clones ranked in the top ten supply around 23% of the sample.

The sample originates from a study of metastatic and nonmetastatic thyroid tumors (dated by TCRdb to about 2020). Turning to the overall study: For patients with malignant and with benign thyroid disease, the researchers compared repertoires between peripheral blood samples and tumor or nodule tissue samples.

The study at large found these results: In both blood and tumor samples, malignant tumors were reported to have significantly higher TCR beta diversity than benign nodules.

No treatment had been received by any patient before thyroid surgery. The study retrospectively analysed patient clinical samples collected from about 2012 to 2018 using T-cell receptor beta sequencing. Sequenced sample: tumor tissue. The receptor comes from a female donor with papillary thyroid cancer or a benign thyroid nodule (not recorded which). Some clones in this sample may be carry-over from other donors' samples. Rearrangement joined TRBV5-6 to TRBJ2-1; TRBD2 could be the D gene, as 5 bases match. The sequence in DNA is TGTGCCAGCAGCTTTCCCCCGGGAAAGGTTGTGGATGAGCAGTTCTTC. Its amino acids are CASSFPPGKVVDEQFF. Supplemented by the reference TRBV5-6 and TRBJ2-1 proteins around the CDR3, the complete variable domain is DAGVTQSPTHLIKTRGQQVTLRCSPKSGHDTVSWYQQALGQGPQFIFQYYEEEERQRGNFPDRFSGHQFPNYSSELNVNALLLGDSALYLCASSFPPGKVVDEQFFGPGTRLTVL.